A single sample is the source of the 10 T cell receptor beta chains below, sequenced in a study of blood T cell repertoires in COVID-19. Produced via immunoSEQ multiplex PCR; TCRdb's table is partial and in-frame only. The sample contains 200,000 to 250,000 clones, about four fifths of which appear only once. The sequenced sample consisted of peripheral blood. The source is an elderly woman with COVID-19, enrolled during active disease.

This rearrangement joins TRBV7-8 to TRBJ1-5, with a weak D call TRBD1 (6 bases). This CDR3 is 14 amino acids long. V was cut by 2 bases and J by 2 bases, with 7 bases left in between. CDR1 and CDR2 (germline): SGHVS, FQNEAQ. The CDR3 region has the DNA TGTGCCAGCAGCTTATCAGGGGGCAATCAGCCCCAGCATTTT. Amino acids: CASSLSGGNQPQHF.

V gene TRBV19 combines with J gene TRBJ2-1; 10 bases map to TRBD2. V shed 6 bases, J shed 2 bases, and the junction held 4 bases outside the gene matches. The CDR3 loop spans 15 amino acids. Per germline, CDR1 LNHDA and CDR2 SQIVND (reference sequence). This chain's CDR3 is CASSLTSGTYNEQFF. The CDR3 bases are TGTGCCAGTAGCCTTACTAGCGGGACCTACAATGAGCAGTTCTTC. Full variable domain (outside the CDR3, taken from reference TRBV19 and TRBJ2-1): DGGITQSPKYLFRKEGQNVTLSCEQNLNHDAMYWYRQDPGQGLRLIYYSQIVNDFQKGDIAEGYSVSREKKESFPLTVTSAQKNPTAFYLCASSLTSGTYNEQFFGPGTRLTVL.

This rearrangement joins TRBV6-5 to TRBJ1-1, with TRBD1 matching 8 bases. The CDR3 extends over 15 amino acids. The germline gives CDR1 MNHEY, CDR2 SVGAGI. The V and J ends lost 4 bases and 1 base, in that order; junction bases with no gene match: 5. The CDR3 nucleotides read TGTGCCAGCAGTTCCTCAGGGGGCACGAACACTGAAGCTTTCTTT. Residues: CASSSSGGTNTEAFF.

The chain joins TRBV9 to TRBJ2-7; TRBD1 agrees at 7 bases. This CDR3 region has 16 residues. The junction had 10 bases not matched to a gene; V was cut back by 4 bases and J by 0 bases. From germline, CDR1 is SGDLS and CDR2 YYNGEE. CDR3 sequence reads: CASSPRGPGGSYEQYF. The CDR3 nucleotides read TGTGCCAGCAGCCCGAGGGGGCCAGGGGGCTCCTACGAGCAGTACTTC.

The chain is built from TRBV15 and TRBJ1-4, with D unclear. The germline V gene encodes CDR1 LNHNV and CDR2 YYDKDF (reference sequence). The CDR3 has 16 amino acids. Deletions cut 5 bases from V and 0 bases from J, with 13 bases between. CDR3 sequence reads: CATSGVRLATNEKLFF. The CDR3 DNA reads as TGTGCCACCAGCGGAGTCCGACTTGCAACTAATGAAAAACTGTTTTTT. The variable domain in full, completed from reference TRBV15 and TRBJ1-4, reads DAMVIQNPRYQVTQFGKPVTLSCSQTLNHNVMYWYQQKSSQAPKLLFHYYDKDFNNEADTPDNFQSRRPNTSFCFLDIRSPGLGDTAMYLCATSGVRLATNEKLFFGSGTQLSVL.

The CDR3 region has the DNA TGTGCCAGCTCACCCTTCCCGGGTCAGGACTCATCCGGCGGCTACACCTTC. Translating gives CASSPFPGQDSSGGYTF. This sequence joins TRBV18 and TRBJ1-2; D is unclear. Between the trimmed V and J ends, which lost 3 bases and 8 bases, there was a span of 25 bases. CDR1 is KGHSH, CDR2 LQKENI, per germline. The CDR3 is 17 residues long.

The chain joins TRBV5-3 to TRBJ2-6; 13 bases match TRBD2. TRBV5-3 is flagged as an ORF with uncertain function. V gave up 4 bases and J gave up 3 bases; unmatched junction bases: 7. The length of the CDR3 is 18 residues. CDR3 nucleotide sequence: TGTGCCAGAAGCCAAGGACTAGCGGGAGAAGGTGGGGCCAACGTCCTGACTTTC. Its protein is CARSQGLAGEGGANVLTF.

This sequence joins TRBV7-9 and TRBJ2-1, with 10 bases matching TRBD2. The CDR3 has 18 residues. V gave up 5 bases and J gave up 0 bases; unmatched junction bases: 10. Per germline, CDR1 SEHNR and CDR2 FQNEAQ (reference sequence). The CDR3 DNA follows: TGTGCCAGCAGCCGGACAAGCGGGGGGGTCAGCTCCTACAATGAGCAGTTCTTC. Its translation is CASSRTSGGVSSYNEQFF.

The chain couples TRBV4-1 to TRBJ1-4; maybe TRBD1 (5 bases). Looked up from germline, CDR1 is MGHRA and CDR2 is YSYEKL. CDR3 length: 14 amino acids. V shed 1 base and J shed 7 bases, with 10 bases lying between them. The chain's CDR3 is CASSQGGAGEKLFF. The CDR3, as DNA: TGCGCCAGCAGCCAAGGGGGCGCAGGTGAAAAACTGTTTTTT.

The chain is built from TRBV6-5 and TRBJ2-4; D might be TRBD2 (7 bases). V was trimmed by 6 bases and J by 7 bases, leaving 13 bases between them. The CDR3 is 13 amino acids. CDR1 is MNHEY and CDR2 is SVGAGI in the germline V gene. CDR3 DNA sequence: TGTGCCAGCAGGGGAGGGGGATCTAACATTCAGTACTTC. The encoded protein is CASRGGGSNIQYF.